Following are 14 T cell receptor beta chains from one sample sequenced in a study of OX40 agonist ivuxolimab in advanced cancers. Repertoires were generated with immunoSEQ multiplex PCR, while TCRdb's copy carries only in-frame clones and drops some. The data contain about 66,000 clones, more than 85% of them singletons. The specimen was CD4+ or CD8+ T cells sorted from blood, collected in a trial of the OX40 agonist ivuxolimab. The receptors were sampled from an adult with an advanced solid tumor such as melanoma, head and neck, liver or kidney cancer.

The CDR3 DNA follows: TGTGCTAGTGGTTTGGTGGGCTTCGGACAGGGAGGTTCGCCCCAGCATTTT. This translates into CASGLVGFGQGGSPQHF. The V and J genes are TRBV12-5 and TRBJ1-5, with 8 positions matching TRBD1. Germline V gene data show CDR1 as LGHNT and CDR2 as FRNRAP. V gave up 0 bases and J gave up 9 bases; unmatched junction bases: 13. This CDR3 contains 17 residues.

The chain employs TRBV4-1 and TRBJ2-5; D gene ambiguous. CDR3 length: 13 amino acids. Trimming left V 1 base short and J 4 bases short, with 7 bases between. CDR1 and CDR2 from the germline V gene are MGHRA and YSYEKL. CDR3 residues: CASSQARRETQYF. As DNA, the CDR3 is TGCGCCAGCAGCCAAGCGCGCCGAGAGACCCAGTACTTC.

V usage is TRBV5-1 and J usage is TRBJ1-2; TRBD1 aligns across 7 bases. V was pared by 1 base and J by 6 bases, with 9 bases of the junction left unmatched. The CDR3 sequence is 15 residues long. Germline CDR1 SGHRS, CDR2 YFSETQ. The CDR3, as DNA: TGCGCCAGCAGCTTGTCTGCAGGGGGAACCGATGGCTACACCTTC. Translation gives CASSLSAGGTDGYTF.

This sequence joins TRBV19 and TRBJ2-7, with 8 bases matching TRBD1. Per the germline V gene, CDR1 is LNHDA and CDR2 is SQIVND (reference sequence). This CDR3 is 13 amino acids long. Germline trimming cut 10 bases from V and 4 bases from J; bases unmatched to any gene: 9. The DNA for the CDR3 is TGTGCCACAAGGGGACAGGCGGAATACGAGCAGTACTTC. This gives the protein CATRGQAEYEQYF.

The chain couples TRBV27 to TRBJ2-1; maybe TRBD2 (7 bases). Germline V CDR1 and CDR2: MNHEY, SMNVEV (reference sequence). V gave up 5 bases and J gave up 5 bases, with 16 bases separating them. This CDR3 is 15 amino acids long. CDR3 in DNA: TGTGCCAGCAGTCCCCTCGCGGGGGCCCACAATGAGCAGTTCTTC. Its translation is CASSPLAGAHNEQFF.

The rearrangement uses TRBV9 and TRBJ2-5; tentatively, D is TRBD1 or TRBD2 (5 bases each). CDR1 SGDLS and CDR2 YYNGEE come from the germline V gene. This CDR3 has 17 amino acids. V was trimmed by 3 bases and J by 0 bases, leaving 18 bases between them. CDR3 loop: CASSDASRGQYQETQYF. The CDR3 DNA reads as TGTGCCAGCAGCGACGCCTCGAGGGGCCAGTACCAAGAGACCCAGTACTTC. Supplemented by reference TRBV9 and TRBJ2-5, the full variable domain reads DSGVTQTPKHLITATGQRVTLRCSPRSGDLSVYWYQQSLDQGLQFLIQYYNGEERAKGNILERFSAQQFPDLHSELNLSSLELGDSALYFCASSDASRGQYQETQYFGPGTRLLVL.

CDR3 in amino acids: CASSRDSVRVAGNTIYF. DNA of the CDR3: TGTGCCAGCAGCAGGGACAGTGTGCGGGTAGCTGGAAACACCATATATTTT. The chain employs TRBV2 and TRBJ1-3; 7 bases are a match to TRBD1. Germline assignment: CDR1 SNHLY and CDR2 FYNNEI. The CDR3 covers 17 residues. The trim removed 6 bases at V and 2 bases at J, leaving 13 bases unmatched.

This chain connects TRBV2 to TRBJ1-3; 9 nucleotides line up with TRBD1. Trimming took 5 bases from V and 4 from J; bases not matched to a gene: 3. This CDR3 has 14 amino acids. The germline V gene has CDR1 SNHLY and CDR2 FYNNEI. The chain's CDR3 is CASSQQGAGNTIYF. The CDR3 DNA follows: TGTGCCAGCAGTCAACAGGGGGCGGGAAACACCATATATTTT.

The chain carries TRBV7-2 and TRBJ1-6; D is uncertain. Germline-derived CDR1 and CDR2 are SGHTA and FQGNSA. V gave up 0 bases and J gave up 13 bases, with 10 bases separating them. The CDR3 is made up of 13 amino acids. CDR3 nucleotide sequence: TGTGCCAGCAGCTTAGCCCTGGGAGGTCCCCTCCACTTT. It yields the protein CASSLALGGPLHF. The entire variable domain, with the rest obtained from reference TRBV7-2 and TRBJ1-6, is as follows: GAGVSQSPSNKVTEKGKDVELRCDPISGHTALYWYRQSLGQGLEFLIYFQGNSAPDKSGLPSDRFSAERTGGSVSTLTIQRTQQEDSAVYLCASSLALGGPLHFGNGTRLTVT.

V usage is TRBV6-5 and J usage is TRBJ2-7; D is uncertain. Trimming shortened V by 9 bases and J by 4 bases, and 10 bases separated the two germline ends. CDR3 length: 11 amino acids. CDR1 is MNHEY and CDR2 is SVGAGI in the germline V gene. DNA of the CDR3: TGTGCCAGTTCTGTCAAATACGAGCAGTACTTC. This codes for CASSVKYEQYF.

The CDR3 nucleotides read TGTGCCAGCTCACCACCGGCAAACACTGAAGCTTTCTTT. Residues: CASSPPANTEAFF. The chain is built from TRBV18 and TRBJ1-1; no firm D call. Trimming took off 0 bases at V and 2 bases at J, with 4 bases between the two ends. The CDR3 consists of 13 residues. The germline V gene encodes CDR1 KGHSH and CDR2 LQKENI.

V usage is TRBV6-6 and J usage is TRBJ2-7, with 7 bases that match TRBD1. This CDR3 comprises 14 residues. V lost 6 bases and J lost 1; bases outside the gene matches: 6. Germline V gene sequence: CDR1 MNHNY, CDR2 SVGAGI (reference sequence). CDR3 DNA sequence: TGTGCCAGCAGCGACAGGGAATCATCCTACGAGCAGTACTTC. Its protein product is CASSDRESSYEQYF.

In nucleotides, the CDR3 is TGTGCCAGCAGCTTAGACTCGGGGGGGGCCTACGAGCAGTACTTC. The encoded protein is CASSLDSGGAYEQYF. This sequence joins TRBV7-2 and TRBJ2-7, with 8 bases matching TRBD2. The CDR3 totals 15 residues. CDR1 is SGHTA and CDR2 is FQGNSA in the germline V gene. The V and J ends lost 1 base and 2 bases, in that order; junction bases with no gene match: 4.

The gene calls are TRBV7-2 and TRBJ2-7; D possibly corresponds to TRBD2 (5 bases). Trimming pared 6 bases from V and 6 bases from J, leaving 18 bases between. The CDR3 totals 14 residues. In germline, CDR1 is SGHTA, CDR2 FQGNSA. CDR3 sequence: CASSLGSIPLEQYF. Here the CDR3 DNA reads TGTGCCAGCAGTCTTGGGAGTATTCCCCTCGAGCAGTACTTC.